The 19 T cell receptor beta chains presented below share a single source sample, sequenced in a study of molecular identifiers for immune sequencing clone quantification. TCRdb ran MiXCR on the PCR reads and lists one entry per CDR3 protein. Here the sample spans hundreds of thousands of distinct CDR3 sequences, 20% to 25% being singletons. Sequencing was performed on naive CD8+ T cells from blood, with Jurkat cell RNA spiked in. This sample's subset: FACS-sorted CD8+CD4-CCR7+CD45RA+ naive T cells. These receptors came from a human donor in good health. Some libraries in this study had Jurkat cell RNA spiked in.

The rearrangement links TRBV28 to TRBJ2-7; 10 bases align to TRBD2. The CDR3 is 15 amino acids. Germline V lookup: CDR1 MDHEN, CDR2 SYDVKM. V gave up 6 bases and J gave up 2 bases; unmatched junction bases: 7. CDR3 sequence: CASSPSGGPTYEQYF. For the CDR3, the DNA is TGTGCCAGCAGCCCTAGCGGGGGCCCGACCTACGAGCAGTACTTC.

This clonotype was picked up many times. This chain connects TRBV25-1 to TRBJ1-5; TRBD1 is a possible D gene (6 bases). V lost 5 bases and J lost 5, with 7 bases in between. CDR1 is MGHDK and CDR2 is SYGVNS in the germline V gene. CDR3 length equals 12 residues. The CDR3 reads CASSPGDQPQHF. The CDR3 region has the DNA TGTGCCAGCAGTCCAGGGGATCAGCCCCAGCATTTT. The variable domain in full, completed from reference TRBV25-1 and TRBJ1-5, reads EADIYQTPRYLVIGTGKKITLECSQTMGHDKMYWYQQDPGMELHLIHYSYGVNSTEKGDLSSESTVSRIRTEHFPLTLESARPSHTSQYLCASSPGDQPQHFGDGTRLSIL.

This clonotype was picked up many times. The chain joins TRBV29-1 to TRBJ2-2, with no clear D. With 6 bases removed from V and 4 bases from J, the gap between germline ends came to 9 bases. From germline, CDR1 is SQVTM and CDR2 ANQGSEA. This CDR3 has 12 residues. CDR3 coding DNA: TGCAGCGTCCGACAAAGCACCGGGGAGCTGTTTTTT. It codes for CSVRQSTGELFF.

In its sample, this clonotype was seen many times. V gene TRBV4-1 combines with J gene TRBJ2-4; D remains unclear. CDR1 and CDR2 (germline): MGHRA, YSYEKL. V dropped 1 base and J dropped 0 bases, with 7 bases sitting between them. This CDR3 comprises 15 residues. As DNA, the CDR3 is TGCGCCAGCAGCCAAGTTACAGTAGCCAAAAACATTCAGTACTTC. Translated: CASSQVTVAKNIQYF.

This clonotype was seen at least ten times. J is TRBJ1-5 and V is TRBV19; D remains ambiguous. Germline V CDR1 and CDR2: LNHDA, SQIVND (reference sequence). This CDR3 contains 13 residues. V shed 1 base and J shed 6 bases, with 7 bases lying between them. CDR3: CASSIGGVQPQHF. In nucleotides, the CDR3 is TGTGCCAGTAGTATAGGTGGGGTTCAGCCCCAGCATTTT.

This clonotype turned up a few times. The chain links TRBV7-9 to TRBJ2-1, with 10 bases fitting TRBD1. The germline CDR1 and CDR2 sequences are SEHNR and FQNEAQ (reference sequence). J gave up 9 bases and V 1 base, and 3 bases lay outside the gene matches. The CDR3 runs 14 residues. The CDR3 is CASSLVGQGTEQFF. The CDR3 DNA reads TGTGCCAGCAGCTTAGTGGGACAGGGGACTGAGCAGTTCTTC. The variable domain in full, completed from reference TRBV7-9 and TRBJ2-1, reads DTGVSQNPRHKITKRGQNVTFRCDPISEHNRLYWYRQTLGQGPEFLTYFQNEAQLEKSRLLSDRFSAERPKGSFSTLEIQRTEQGDSAMYLCASSLVGQGTEQFFGPGTRLTVL.

This chain links TRBV11-2 with TRBJ1-4; D is ambiguous. Germline V gives CDR1 SGHAT, CDR2 FQNNGV. Trimming stripped 0 bases from V and 4 bases from J, with 6 bases between. The CDR3 sequence is 14 residues long. The CDR3 DNA sequence: TGTGCCAGCAGCTTAGACAGGAATAATGAAAAACTGTTTTTT. It is translated as CASSLDRNNEKLFF.

V gene TRBV3-2 combines with J gene TRBJ2-4; the table calls TRBD2, which could not be checked here. TRBV3-2 is designated a pseudogene. The CDR3 is made up of 17 amino acids. CDR3 sequence: CASSTRLAGGELNIQYF. In nucleotides, the CDR3 is TGTGCCAGCAGCACCCGACTAGCGGGAGGAGAGTTAAACATTCAGTACTTC.

This clonotype was found a few times. A single base separates this from a much larger clone, so it may be a read error. This rearrangement joins TRBV9 to TRBJ2-7; the D is unclear. Germline V gives CDR1 SGDLS, CDR2 YYNGEE. Trimming cost V 0 bases and J 2 bases, with 9 bases left between them. CDR3 length: 14 amino acids. The chain's CDR3 is CASSVGGRAYEQYF. CDR3 DNA: TGTGCCAGCAGCGTAGGAGGACGGGCCTACGAGCAGTACTTC.

This clonotype was observed a handful of times. This sequence joins TRBV6-5 and TRBJ1-1; tentatively, D is TRBD1 (5 bases). V shed 8 bases and J shed 3 bases, with 10 bases lying between them. CDR1 is MNHEY and CDR2 is SVGAGI in the germline V gene. This CDR3 region has 12 residues. CDR3 DNA sequence: TGTGCCAGCCTCGGGACCTACACTGAAGCTTTCTTT. It specifies CASLGTYTEAFF.

V usage is TRBV10-3 and J usage is TRBJ2-7; 7 bases align to TRBD1. After removal of 3 bases from V and 2 bases from J, the junction contained 7 bases not matched to a gene. CDR1 ENHRY and CDR2 SYGVKD come from the germline V gene. The CDR3 runs to 15 residues. The CDR3 spells CAISDPGQFPYEQYF. The DNA for the CDR3 is TGTGCCATCAGTGACCCGGGACAGTTCCCCTACGAGCAGTACTTC.

This clonotype was seen a handful of times. V and J are TRBV19 and TRBJ2-7; maybe TRBD2 (5 bases). CDR1 is LNHDA and CDR2 is SQIVND in the germline V gene (reference sequence). Trimming took off 6 bases at V and 6 bases at J, with 27 bases between the two ends. The CDR3 covers 17 residues. CDR3 in amino acids: CASRTDGVWKVPPEQYF. CDR3 nucleotides: TGTGCCAGTAGAACCGACGGGGTTTGGAAGGTCCCCCCCGAGCAGTACTTC.

This chain joins TRBV20-1 and TRBJ1-1; D gene uncertain. This CDR3 region has 15 residues. With 6 bases removed from V and 5 bases from J, the gap between germline ends came to 22 bases. The germline V gene encodes CDR1 DFQATT and CDR2 SNEGSKA (reference sequence). The CDR3, as DNA: TGCAGTGCCCGGGAGGACCTCAATGGGAGAACTGAAGCTTTCTTT. Translation gives CSAREDLNGRTEAFF.

The chain combines TRBV30 with TRBJ2-7; D gene ambiguous. The CDR3 is made up of 10 amino acids. Germline V gene data show CDR1 as GTSNPN and CDR2 as SVGIG (reference sequence). The germline V and J ends were trimmed by 1 base and 4 bases, with 2 bases remaining between them. The CDR3 DNA follows: TGTGCCTGGAGTGGATACGAGCAGTACTTC. Translation: CAWSGYEQYF.

In regard to this clonotype: This may arise from a read error, as a much more abundant clone is one base away. This chain links TRBV7-6 with TRBJ2-2, with 11 bases fitting TRBD1. The CDR3 sequence is 18 residues long. V lost 1 base to trimming and J lost 3 bases; unmatched junction nucleotides: 7. CDR1 and CDR2 from the germline V gene are SGHVS and FNYEAQ. The CDR3 loop is CASSLDWTGGGYTGELFF. The CDR3 DNA is TGTGCCAGCAGCTTAGACTGGACAGGGGGCGGGTACACCGGGGAGCTGTTTTTT.

The chain uses TRBV6-2 or TRBV6-3 and TRBJ1-2, with D perhaps matching TRBD1 (6 bases). Germline lookup yields CDR1 MNHEY and CDR2 SVGEGT. Trimming took off 6 bases at V and 5 bases at J, with 25 bases between the two ends. This CDR3 is 17 amino acids long. The CDR3 DNA is TGTGCCAGCAGCCCCAGTTCCGAACGGGACAACTATTATGGCTACACCTTC. Translation gives CASSPSSERDNYYGYTF.

This clonotype was recorded at least ten times. The genes are TRBV20-1 and TRBJ2-5, with 8 nucleotides matching TRBD1. The V gene's germline CDR1 is DFQATT and CDR2 SNEGSKA (reference sequence). CDR3 length equals 14 residues. The ends lost 1 base at V and 3 bases at J; junction bases unmatched: 4. DNA of the CDR3: TGCAGTGCTAGAGGAGACAGGGGAGAAGAGACCCAGTACTTC. Its protein product is CSARGDRGEETQYF.

Notes on this clonotype: The junction shows a germline mismatch at one end, possibly a read error. The V gene is TRBV6-2 or TRBV6-3, the J gene TRBJ2-3; TRBD1 is a possible D gene (6 bases). This CDR3 is built from 15 residues. Germline lookup yields CDR1 MNHEY and CDR2 SVGEGT. CDR3 bases: TGTGCCAGCAGCTACTGGCAGGGGACAACAGATGCGCAGTATTTT. Translation gives CASSYWQGTTDAQYF.

This clonotype was picked up many times. This sequence joins TRBV7-9 and TRBJ2-5; 9 bases line up with TRBD2. The CDR3 extends over 16 amino acids. In germline, CDR1 is SEHNR, CDR2 FQNEAQ (reference sequence). Trimming took 0 bases from V and 9 from J; bases not matched to a gene: 11. CDR3 in amino acids: CASSLARTSGLAPQYF. CDR3 nucleotide sequence: TGTGCCAGCAGCTTAGCCCGTACTAGCGGGCTGGCCCCCCAGTACTTC.